Sequencing of this T cell receptor (beta chain) was carried out in a study of T cell responses to AZD1222 COVID-19 vaccine. The overall study: Second doses that came at about 4 or about 12 weeks were put together.

Only in-frame clones appear in the TCRdb table, and some are missing; sequencing was by immunoSEQ multiplex PCR. The sample holds 90,000 or so clones, 80% to 90% seen once. This clone turned up a few times. Its antigen is not known. General observations from the study: Only a handful of AZD1222 recipients, roughly 6 in all, had baseline seropositivity.

The receptor was derived from an adult in good health. Here the sequenced sample was peripheral blood, taken on day 0 of AZD1222 vaccination.

The DNA for the CDR3 is TGCGCCAGCAGCGGACAGGGACTAGCGGCCGTAGGGGATGAGCAGTTCTTC. Translated, it gives CASSGQGLAAVGDEQFF. The genes are TRBV5-1 and TRBJ2-1, with 11 bases identical to TRBD2. Germline V gives CDR1 SGHRS, CDR2 YFSETQ. V shed 4 bases and J 8 bases; nucleotides not matched to a gene: 14. This CDR3 contains 17 residues.